These T cell receptor beta chains were read from a single sample in a study of PD-L1 blockade in urothelial cancer. Sequenced by immunoSEQ multiplex PCR; TCRdb stores in-frame clones only, minus some. The sample yields around 40,000 clones, approximately 86% seen once. The specimen was PBMCs, collected around atezolizumab (anti-PD-L1) treatment. These receptors all come from a man between 60 and 75 years old with urothelial cancer. Both conserved end residues are part of each CDR3. Each record gives: V gene, J gene, clone size, D gene, CDR3 length, CDR3 DNA, CDR3 protein. A D gene is named only where the DNA matches it firmly. The size of a clone is reported for some rows only, either as once, few or many, or as a class for expanded clones.

v_gene: TRBV5-1
j_gene: TRBJ2-5
abundance: -
d_gene: TRBD2
len: 13
CDR3nt: TGCGCCAGCAGCCTGGGAGAGCGGGGGGAAATCCACTTC
CDR3aa: CASSLGERGEIHF

v_gene: TRBV29-1
j_gene: TRBJ1-5
abundance: -
d_gene: -
len: 13
CDR3nt: TGCAGCGTTGGCCAGGGACTGGGTCAGCCCCAGCATTTT
CDR3aa: CSVGQGLGQPQHF

v_gene: TRBV12-5
j_gene: TRBJ2-3
abundance: -
d_gene: TRBD2
len: 16
CDR3nt: TGTGCTAGTGGTTTAGGGACTAGCGGAAGCACAGATACGCAGTATTTT
CDR3aa: CASGLGTSGSTDTQYF

v_gene: TRBV6-5
j_gene: TRBJ2-7
abundance: -
d_gene: -
len: 15
CDR3nt: TGTGCCAGCAGTAAACGGGACACGGTCACCGACGAGCAGTACTTC
CDR3aa: CASSKRDTVTDEQYF

v_gene: TRBV18
j_gene: TRBJ1-5
abundance: -
d_gene: -
len: 15
CDR3nt: TGTGCCAGCTCCGCTAAGGACAGCGACAATCAGCCCCAGCATTTT
CDR3aa: CASSAKDSDNQPQHF

v_gene: TRBV7-9
j_gene: TRBJ2-7
abundance: -
d_gene: TRBD2
len: 16
CDR3nt: TGTGCCAGCAGCTACCTAGCGGGGCCCAGTACACACGAGCAGTACTTC
CDR3aa: CASSYLAGPSTHEQYF

v_gene: TRBV4-2
j_gene: TRBJ2-2
abundance: -
d_gene: TRBD2
len: 15
CDR3nt: TGTGCCAGCAGCCCCCGGGGGGAGGGCACCGGGGAGCTGTTTTTT
CDR3aa: CASSPRGEGTGELFF

v_gene: TRBV18
j_gene: TRBJ2-7
abundance: once
d_gene: -
len: 15
CDR3nt: TGTGCCAGCTCACCCTCGGACTTACCCGGTTACGAGCAGTACTTC
CDR3aa: CASSPSDLPGYEQYF

v_gene: TRBV4-2
j_gene: TRBJ2-1
abundance: -
d_gene: TRBD2
len: 16
CDR3nt: TGTGCCAGCAGCCCAAAGACTAGCGGGATGATGAATGAGCAGTTCTTC
CDR3aa: CASSPKTSGMMNEQFF

v_gene: TRBV7-3
j_gene: TRBJ2-2
abundance: -
d_gene: -
len: 15
CDR3nt: TGTGCCAGCAGCACAACAGGGAGCGGCACCGGGGAGCTGTTTTTT
CDR3aa: CASSTTGSGTGELFF

v_gene: TRBV6-6
j_gene: TRBJ1-6
abundance: -
d_gene: -
len: 13
CDR3nt: TGTGCCAGCAGTTACCTACAGGGCCAAGCGATCCACTTT
CDR3aa: CASSYLQGQAIHF

v_gene: TRBV5-4
j_gene: TRBJ1-3
abundance: -
d_gene: -
len: 14
CDR3nt: TGTGCCAGCAGCATTGACATCTCTGGAAACATCATATATTTT
CDR3aa: CASSIDISGNIIYF

v_gene: TRBV5-6
j_gene: TRBJ2-7
abundance: -
d_gene: -
len: 15
CDR3nt: TGTGCCAGCAGCACCGGGCGCAGGGCCTCCTACGAGCAGTACTTC
CDR3aa: CASSTGRRASYEQYF

v_gene: TRBV5-1
j_gene: TRBJ2-2
abundance: -
d_gene: TRBD2
len: 18
CDR3nt: TGCGCCAGCAGGAGAGGGACTAGCGAGGGTCTGAACACCGGGGAGCTGTTTTTT
CDR3aa: CASRRGTSEGLNTGELFF

v_gene: TRBV29-1
j_gene: TRBJ2-5
abundance: -
d_gene: TRBD2
len: 15
CDR3nt: TGCAGCGTTGAGGCTAGCGGGATGAGGCAAGAGACCCAGTACTTC
CDR3aa: CSVEASGMRQETQYF

v_gene: TRBV6-5
j_gene: TRBJ2-7
abundance: -
d_gene: -
len: 14
CDR3nt: TGTGCCAGCAGTTACTCACAGGCCTCCTACGAGCAGTACTTC
CDR3aa: CASSYSQASYEQYF

v_gene: TRBV12-5
j_gene: TRBJ2-7
abundance: -
d_gene: TRBD1
len: 13
CDR3nt: TGTGCTAGTGGTTGGATGGACAGGGGCGAGCAGTACTTC
CDR3aa: CASGWMDRGEQYF

v_gene: TRBV5-1
j_gene: TRBJ2-7
abundance: -
d_gene: TRBD1
len: 14
CDR3nt: TGCGCCAGCAGCAGGGACAGGGAGGGGTACGAGCAGTACTTC
CDR3aa: CASSRDREGYEQYF

v_gene: TRBV5-8
j_gene: TRBJ2-7
abundance: -
d_gene: TRBD1
len: 14
CDR3nt: TGTGCCAGCACCTTGATAAGGACAGGGAGAGAGCAGTACTTC
CDR3aa: CASTLIRTGREQYF

v_gene: TRBV7-4
j_gene: TRBJ1-5
abundance: -
d_gene: -
len: 18
CDR3nt: TGTGCCAGCAGCTTAGTCGTAGGGGCAAAAGATAGCAATCAGCCCCAGCATTTT
CDR3aa: CASSLVVGAKDSNQPQHF

v_gene: TRBV19
j_gene: TRBJ2-7
abundance: -
d_gene: -
len: 14
CDR3nt: TGTGCCAGTAGTCTTCCCGCGGAGGGCCACGAGCAGTACTTC
CDR3aa: CASSLPAEGHEQYF

v_gene: TRBV29-1
j_gene: TRBJ2-5
abundance: -
d_gene: -
len: 12
CDR3nt: TGCAGCGTTCAGGTCTCGCTGGGGACCCAGTACTTC
CDR3aa: CSVQVSLGTQYF

v_gene: TRBV7-9
j_gene: TRBJ2-1
abundance: -
d_gene: TRBD1
len: 16
CDR3nt: TGTGCCAGCAGCTCCCCGGGACAGGGTGCCTACAATGAGCAGTTCTTC
CDR3aa: CASSSPGQGAYNEQFF

v_gene: TRBV11-3
j_gene: TRBJ2-5
abundance: -
d_gene: -
len: 13
CDR3nt: TGTGCCAGCAGCTTAGATCCTGAGGAGACCCAGTACTTC
CDR3aa: CASSLDPEETQYF

v_gene: TRBV7-2
j_gene: TRBJ2-1
abundance: -
d_gene: TRBD2
len: 14
CDR3nt: TGTGCCAGCGGCGGGGGAGGCAAAAACAATGAGCAGTTCTTC
CDR3aa: CASGGGGKNNEQFF

v_gene: TRBV13
j_gene: TRBJ1-2
abundance: -
d_gene: TRBD1
len: 17
CDR3nt: TGTGCCAGCAGCTTAGACGGGGCGGCAGGGGGATACTATGGCTACACCTTC
CDR3aa: CASSLDGAAGGYYGYTF

v_gene: TRBV13
j_gene: TRBJ2-7
abundance: -
d_gene: TRBD1
len: 15
CDR3nt: TGTGCCAGCAGCTTCGGGGGACAGGGGGCATACGAGCAGTACTTC
CDR3aa: CASSFGGQGAYEQYF

v_gene: TRBV30
j_gene: TRBJ2-3
abundance: once
d_gene: TRBD2
len: 15
CDR3nt: TGTGCCTGGATACTAGCGGGAAGAAACGCAGATACGCAGTATTTT
CDR3aa: CAWILAGRNADTQYF

v_gene: TRBV5-1
j_gene: TRBJ1-1
abundance: -
d_gene: TRBD1
len: 15
CDR3nt: TGCGCCAGCACCAGGGACAGACTGATGAACACTGAAGCTTTCTTT
CDR3aa: CASTRDRLMNTEAFF

v_gene: TRBV5-1
j_gene: TRBJ2-1
abundance: -
d_gene: -
len: 13
CDR3nt: TGCGCCAGCAGTTTGACTGACCGGGACAAACGGTTCTTC
CDR3aa: CASSLTDRDKRFF

v_gene: TRBV28
j_gene: TRBJ1-6
abundance: -
d_gene: TRBD1
len: 16
CDR3nt: TGTGCCAGCAGGAAGACATCCGGGACAGGATCCTCACCCCTCCACTTT
CDR3aa: CASRKTSGTGSSPLHF

v_gene: TRBV5-1
j_gene: TRBJ2-2
abundance: -
d_gene: -
len: 15
CDR3nt: TGCGCCAGCAGCTTAGGGACTTCGAACACCGGGGAGCTGTTTTTT
CDR3aa: CASSLGTSNTGELFF

v_gene: TRBV19
j_gene: TRBJ2-6
abundance: -
d_gene: TRBD1
len: 17
CDR3nt: TGTGCCAGTAGAGGGACAGGGAATCTCCCTGGGGCCAACGTCCTGACTTTC
CDR3aa: CASRGTGNLPGANVLTF

v_gene: TRBV14
j_gene: TRBJ2-1
abundance: -
d_gene: -
len: 17
CDR3nt: TGTGCCAGCAGCTTTGCCGTAAAGCCCACCCCCCTCAATGAGCAGTTCTTC
CDR3aa: CASSFAVKPTPLNEQFF

v_gene: TRBV5-6
j_gene: TRBJ2-7
abundance: -
d_gene: -
len: 12
CDR3nt: TGTGCCAGCAAGGGAGACTCCTACGAGCAGTACTTC
CDR3aa: CASKGDSYEQYF

v_gene: TRBV19
j_gene: TRBJ2-5
abundance: -
d_gene: -
len: 13
CDR3nt: TGTGCCAGTAGTACGCTCAGCCAAGAGACCCAGTACTTC
CDR3aa: CASSTLSQETQYF

v_gene: TRBV9
j_gene: TRBJ2-2
abundance: -
d_gene: TRBD1
len: 17
CDR3nt: TGTGCCAGCTCTCGGAGGATCCGGGACAGTAGAACCGGGGAGCTGTTTTTT
CDR3aa: CASSRRIRDSRTGELFF

v_gene: TRBV11-2
j_gene: TRBJ2-5
abundance: -
d_gene: TRBD2
len: 14
CDR3nt: TGTGCCAGCAGCTTAACTAGCGACCAAGAGACCCAGTACTTC
CDR3aa: CASSLTSDQETQYF